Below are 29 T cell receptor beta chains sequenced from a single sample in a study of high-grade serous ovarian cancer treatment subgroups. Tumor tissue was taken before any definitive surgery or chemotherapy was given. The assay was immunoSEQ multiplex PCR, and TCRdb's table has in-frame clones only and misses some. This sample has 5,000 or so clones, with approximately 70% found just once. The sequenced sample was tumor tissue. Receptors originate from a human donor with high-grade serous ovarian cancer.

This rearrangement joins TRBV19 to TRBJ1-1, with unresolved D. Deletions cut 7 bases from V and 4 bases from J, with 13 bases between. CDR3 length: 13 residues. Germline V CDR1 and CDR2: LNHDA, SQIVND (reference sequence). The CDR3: CASTHGWGTEAFF. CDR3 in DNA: TGTGCCAGTACTCACGGATGGGGCACTGAAGCTTTCTTT.

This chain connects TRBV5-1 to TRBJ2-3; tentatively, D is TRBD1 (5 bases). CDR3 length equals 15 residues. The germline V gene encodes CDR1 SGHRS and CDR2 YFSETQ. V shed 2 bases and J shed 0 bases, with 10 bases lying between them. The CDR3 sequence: CASSFEDTSTDTQYF. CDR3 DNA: TGCGCCAGCAGCTTTGAGGACACCAGCACAGATACGCAGTATTTT.

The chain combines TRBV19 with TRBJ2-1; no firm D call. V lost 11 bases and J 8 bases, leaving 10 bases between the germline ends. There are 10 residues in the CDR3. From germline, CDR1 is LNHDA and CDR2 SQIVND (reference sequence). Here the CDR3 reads CAVRVYEQFF. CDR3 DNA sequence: TGTGCCGTTCGAGTCTATGAGCAGTTCTTC.

The CDR3 protein is CACSFSSANYGYTF. The CDR3 DNA is TGTGCCTGCTCTTTCTCCAGCGCTAACTATGGCTACACCTTC. The chain couples TRBV30 to TRBJ1-2; D is ambiguous. Germline V gene lookup returns CDR1 GTSNPN and CDR2 SVGIG (reference sequence). The germline V and J ends were trimmed by 6 bases and 0 bases, with 14 bases remaining between them. The CDR3 is 14 residues long.

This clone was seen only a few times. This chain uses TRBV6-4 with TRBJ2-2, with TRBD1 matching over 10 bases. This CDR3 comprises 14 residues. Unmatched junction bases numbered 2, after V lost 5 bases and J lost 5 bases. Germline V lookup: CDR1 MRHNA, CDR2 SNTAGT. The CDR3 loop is CASSSDRGTGELFF. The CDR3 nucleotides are TGTGCCAGCAGTTCGGACAGGGGGACCGGGGAGCTGTTTTTT.

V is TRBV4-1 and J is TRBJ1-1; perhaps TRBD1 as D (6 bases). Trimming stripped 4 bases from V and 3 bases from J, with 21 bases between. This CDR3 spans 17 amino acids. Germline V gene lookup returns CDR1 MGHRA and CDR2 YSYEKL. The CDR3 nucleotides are TGCGCCAGCAGCCGCGTAACGCGAGGGGGGAGGGACACTGAAGCTTTCTTT. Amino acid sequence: CASSRVTRGGRDTEAFF.

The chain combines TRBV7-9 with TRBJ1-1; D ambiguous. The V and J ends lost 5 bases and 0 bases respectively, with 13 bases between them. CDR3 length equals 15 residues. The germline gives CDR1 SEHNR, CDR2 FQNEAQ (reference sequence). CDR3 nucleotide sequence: TGTGCCAGCAGCAATAAAAATCCAGTGAACACTGAAGCTTTCTTT. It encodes CASSNKNPVNTEAFF.

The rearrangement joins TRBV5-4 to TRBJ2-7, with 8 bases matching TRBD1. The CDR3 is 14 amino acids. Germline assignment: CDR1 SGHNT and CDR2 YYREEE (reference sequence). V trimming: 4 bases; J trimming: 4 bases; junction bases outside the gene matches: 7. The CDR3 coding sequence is TGTGCCAGCAGCAAAGGGACAGGTCCATACGAGCAGTACTTC. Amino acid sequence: CASSKGTGPYEQYF. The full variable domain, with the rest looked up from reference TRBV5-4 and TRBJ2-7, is ETGVTQSPTHLIKTRGQQVTLRCSSQSGHNTVSWYQQALGQGPQFIFQYYREEENGRGNFPPRFSGLQFPNYSSELNVNALELDDSALYLCASSKGTGPYEQYFGPGTRLTVT.

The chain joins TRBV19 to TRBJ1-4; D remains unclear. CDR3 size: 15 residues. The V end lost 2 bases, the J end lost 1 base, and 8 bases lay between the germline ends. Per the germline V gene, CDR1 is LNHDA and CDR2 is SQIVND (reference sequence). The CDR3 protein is CASSIKRVTNEKLFF. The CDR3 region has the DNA TGTGCCAGTAGTATAAAAAGGGTAACTAATGAAAAACTGTTTTTT.

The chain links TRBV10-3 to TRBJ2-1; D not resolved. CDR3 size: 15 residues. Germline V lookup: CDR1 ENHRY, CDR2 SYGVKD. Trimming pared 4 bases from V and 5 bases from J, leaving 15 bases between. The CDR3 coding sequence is TGTGCCATCAGTGTTTACGGACCCCTTAACAATGAGCAGTTCTTC. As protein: CAISVYGPLNNEQFF.

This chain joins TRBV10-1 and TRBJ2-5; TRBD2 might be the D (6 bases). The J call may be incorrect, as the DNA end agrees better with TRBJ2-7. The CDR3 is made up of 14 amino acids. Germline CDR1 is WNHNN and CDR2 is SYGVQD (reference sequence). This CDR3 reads CASSESGLVYEQYF. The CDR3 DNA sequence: TGCGCCAGCAGTGAGTCGGGACTCGTCTACGAGCAGTACTTC.

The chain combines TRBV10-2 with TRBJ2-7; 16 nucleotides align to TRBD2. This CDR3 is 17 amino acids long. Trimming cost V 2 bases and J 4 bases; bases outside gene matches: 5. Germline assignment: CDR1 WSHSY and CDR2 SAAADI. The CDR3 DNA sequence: TGCGCCAGCAGTGAGGGGGGACTAGCGGGAGGGTTATACGAGCAGTACTTC. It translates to CASSEGGLAGGLYEQYF.

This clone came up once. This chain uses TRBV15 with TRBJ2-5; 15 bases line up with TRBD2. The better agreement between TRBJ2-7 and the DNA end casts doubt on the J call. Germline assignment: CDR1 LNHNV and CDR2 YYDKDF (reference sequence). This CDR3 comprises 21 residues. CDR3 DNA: TGTGCCACCAGCAAACTGGAAAAAGGACTAGCGGGAGGGCCCTCCCCATACGAGCAGTACTTC. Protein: CATSKLEKGLAGGPSPYEQYF.

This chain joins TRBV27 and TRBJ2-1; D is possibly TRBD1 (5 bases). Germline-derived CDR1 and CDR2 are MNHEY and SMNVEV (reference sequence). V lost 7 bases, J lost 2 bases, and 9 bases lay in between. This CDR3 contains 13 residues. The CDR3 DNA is TGTGCCAGCAAGGGGTCCACCTACAATGAGCAGTTCTTC. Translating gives CASKGSTYNEQFF.

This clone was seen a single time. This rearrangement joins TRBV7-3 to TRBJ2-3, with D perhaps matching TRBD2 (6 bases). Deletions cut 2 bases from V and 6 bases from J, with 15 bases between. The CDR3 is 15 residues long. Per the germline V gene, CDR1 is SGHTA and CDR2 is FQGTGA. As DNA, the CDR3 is TGTGCCAGCAGCTTAGAGGGAGGACCTCTCGATACGCAGTATTTT. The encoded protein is CASSLEGGPLDTQYF.

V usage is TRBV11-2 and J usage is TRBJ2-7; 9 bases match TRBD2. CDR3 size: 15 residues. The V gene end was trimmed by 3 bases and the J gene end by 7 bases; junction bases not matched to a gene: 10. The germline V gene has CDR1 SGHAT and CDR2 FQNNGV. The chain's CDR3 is CASSLLAGLAGEQYF. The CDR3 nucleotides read TGTGCCAGCAGCTTGCTAGCGGGGCTTGCTGGGGAGCAGTACTTC.

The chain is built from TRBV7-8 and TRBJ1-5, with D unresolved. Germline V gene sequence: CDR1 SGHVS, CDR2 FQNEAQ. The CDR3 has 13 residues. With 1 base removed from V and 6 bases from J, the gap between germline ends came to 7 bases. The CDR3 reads CASSLVGSQPQHF. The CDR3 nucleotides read TGTGCCAGCAGCTTAGTGGGAAGTCAGCCCCAGCATTTT.

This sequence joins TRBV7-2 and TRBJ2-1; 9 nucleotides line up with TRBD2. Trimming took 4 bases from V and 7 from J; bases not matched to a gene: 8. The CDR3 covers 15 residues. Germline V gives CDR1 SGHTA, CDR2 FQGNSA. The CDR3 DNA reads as TGTGCCAGCAGCTCATCCCGACTAGCGGCAAATGAGCAGTTCTTC. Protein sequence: CASSSSRLAANEQFF.

CDR3 loop: CASSQDPQLATNEKLFF. In nucleotides, the CDR3 is TGCGCCAGCAGCCAAGATCCCCAGCTTGCAACTAATGAAAAACTGTTTTTT. This chain links TRBV4-3 with TRBJ1-4; D gene uncertain. The CDR3 has 17 residues. Per the germline V gene, CDR1 is LGHNA and CDR2 is YSLEER. V gave up 0 bases and J gave up 0 bases, with 11 bases separating them.

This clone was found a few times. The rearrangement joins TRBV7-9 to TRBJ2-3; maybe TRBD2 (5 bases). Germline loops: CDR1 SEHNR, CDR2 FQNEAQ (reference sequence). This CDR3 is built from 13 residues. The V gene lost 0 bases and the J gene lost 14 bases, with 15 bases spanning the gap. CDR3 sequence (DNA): TGTGCCAGCAGCTTAGCGCTCGGTGGGAGCCCGTATTTT. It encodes CASSLALGGSPYF.

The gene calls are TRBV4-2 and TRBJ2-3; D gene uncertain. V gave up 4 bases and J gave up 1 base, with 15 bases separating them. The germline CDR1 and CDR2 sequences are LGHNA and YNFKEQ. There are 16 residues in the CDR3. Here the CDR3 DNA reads TGTGCCAGCAGCCCGCGCCCTATACAGCGCACAGATACGCAGTATTTT. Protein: CASSPRPIQRTDTQYF.

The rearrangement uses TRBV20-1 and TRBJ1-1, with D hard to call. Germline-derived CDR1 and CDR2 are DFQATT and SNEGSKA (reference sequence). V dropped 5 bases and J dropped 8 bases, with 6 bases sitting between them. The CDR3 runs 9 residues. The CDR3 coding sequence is TGCAGTGCTGGGCCCGAAGCTTTCTTT. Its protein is CSAGPEAFF.

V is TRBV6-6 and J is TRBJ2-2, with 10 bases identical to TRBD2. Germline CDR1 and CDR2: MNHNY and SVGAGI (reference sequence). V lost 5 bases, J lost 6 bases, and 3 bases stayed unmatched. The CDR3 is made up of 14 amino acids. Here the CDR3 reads CASSGTSEAGELFF. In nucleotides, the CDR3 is TGTGCCAGCAGTGGGACTAGCGAAGCCGGGGAGCTGTTTTTT.

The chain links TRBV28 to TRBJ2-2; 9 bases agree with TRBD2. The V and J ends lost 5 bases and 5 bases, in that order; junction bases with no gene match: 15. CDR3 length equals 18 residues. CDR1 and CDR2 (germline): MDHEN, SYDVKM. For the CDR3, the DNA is TGTGCCAGCAGTGACTTGGCGGGAGGGCCGGGGGGGACCGGGGAGCTGTTTTTT. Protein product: CASSDLAGGPGGTGELFF.

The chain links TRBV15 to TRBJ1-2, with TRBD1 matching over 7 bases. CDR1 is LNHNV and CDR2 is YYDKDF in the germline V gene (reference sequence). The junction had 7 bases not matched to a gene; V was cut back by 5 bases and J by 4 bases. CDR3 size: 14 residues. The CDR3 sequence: CATSFRRDSYGYTF. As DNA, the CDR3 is TGTGCCACCAGCTTCCGACGGGACAGCTATGGCTACACCTTC. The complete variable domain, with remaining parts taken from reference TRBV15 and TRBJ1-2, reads DAMVIQNPRYQVTQFGKPVTLSCSQTLNHNVMYWYQQKSSQAPKLLFHYYDKDFNNEADTPDNFQSRRPNTSFCFLDIRSPGLGDTAMYLCATSFRRDSYGYTFGSGTRLTVV.

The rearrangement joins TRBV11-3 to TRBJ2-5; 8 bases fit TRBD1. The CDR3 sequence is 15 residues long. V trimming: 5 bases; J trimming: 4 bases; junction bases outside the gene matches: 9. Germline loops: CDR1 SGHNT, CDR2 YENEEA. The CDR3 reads CASSPRQGAGETQYF. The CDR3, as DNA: TGTGCCAGCAGCCCCCGCCAGGGGGCTGGAGAGACCCAGTACTTC.

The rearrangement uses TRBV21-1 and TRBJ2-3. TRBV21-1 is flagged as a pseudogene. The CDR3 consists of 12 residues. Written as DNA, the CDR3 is TGTGCCAGCCCCAGACCGCTGGCTACGCAGTATTTT. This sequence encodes CASPRPLATQYF.

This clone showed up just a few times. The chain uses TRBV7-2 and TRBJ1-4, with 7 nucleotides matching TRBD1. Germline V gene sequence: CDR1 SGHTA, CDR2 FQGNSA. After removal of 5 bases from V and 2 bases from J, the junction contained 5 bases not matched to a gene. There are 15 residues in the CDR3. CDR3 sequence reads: CASSRDRATNEKLFF. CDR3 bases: TGTGCCAGCAGCCGCGACAGGGCCACTAATGAAAAACTGTTTTTT.

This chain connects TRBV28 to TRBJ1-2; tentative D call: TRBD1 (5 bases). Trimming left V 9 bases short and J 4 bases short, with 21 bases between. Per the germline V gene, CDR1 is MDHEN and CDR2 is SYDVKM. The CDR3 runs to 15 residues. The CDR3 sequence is CASSSGIGGSYGYTF. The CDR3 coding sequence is TGTGCCAGTTCGAGCGGAATTGGGGGATCCTATGGCTACACCTTC.